What follows is one TCR beta chain and its context. This record belongs to a study of blood T cell repertoires in COVID-19. Across the study: From T cells, B-cell-depleted T cells, or PBMCs came the material, which was cDNA or gDNA.

The germline V and J ends were trimmed by 7 bases and 1 base, with 17 bases remaining between them. CDR1 SQVTM and CDR2 ANQGSEA come from the germline V gene. CDR3 size: 14 residues. Study processing details: Reference gene primers were amplified, and this amplification served to estimate nucleated cell counts. Assay used: immunoSEQ multiplex PCR; TCRdb lists only in-frame clones, some missing. V, J and clone size reflect that table, while D and trimming were determined from the DNA. There are 120,000 or so clones in the sample; about 80% occur only once, and roughly 10% lies in the top ten. The sequence derives from a man in his sixties with acute or convalescent COVID-19. V gene TRBV29-1 combines with J gene TRBJ2-7, with D perhaps TRBD2 (6 bases). The sequencing input was peripheral blood. CDR3 in DNA: TGCAGCGGCAGACCCGGCGGGGATTCCTACGAGCAGTACTTC. Translated, it gives CSGRPGGDSYEQYF.